This T cell receptor beta chain was captured by sequencing in a study of blood T cell repertoires in COVID-19. Study in general: Acute and convalescent COVID-19 specimens originated in the United States, Italy and Spain. Nucleic acid was either cDNA or gDNA, and it came from T cells, B-cell-depleted T cells, or PBMCs.

In the authors' workflow: Nucleated cell number was recorded as an estimate derived from reference gene primer amplification. Method: immunoSEQ multiplex PCR; TCRdb's copy keeps in-frame clones and lacks some. V, J and clone size are those of that table, while D and trimming were read from the DNA. The profile shows a few hundred thousand clones, around 80% of them singletons. After removal of 4 bases from V and 0 bases from J, the junction contained 4 bases not matched to a gene. The germline V gene has CDR1 SEHNR and CDR2 FQNEAQ (reference sequence). The CDR3 spans 16 residues. This rearrangement joins TRBV7-9 to TRBJ1-3; TRBD1 aligns across 9 bases. This sequence was found in a human donor in a cohort sampled during active COVID-19. Material for sequencing was peripheral blood. The CDR3 loop is CASSSGQGHSGNTIYF. In DNA, the CDR3 is TGTGCCAGCAGCTCTGGACAGGGGCACTCTGGAAACACCATATATTTT.